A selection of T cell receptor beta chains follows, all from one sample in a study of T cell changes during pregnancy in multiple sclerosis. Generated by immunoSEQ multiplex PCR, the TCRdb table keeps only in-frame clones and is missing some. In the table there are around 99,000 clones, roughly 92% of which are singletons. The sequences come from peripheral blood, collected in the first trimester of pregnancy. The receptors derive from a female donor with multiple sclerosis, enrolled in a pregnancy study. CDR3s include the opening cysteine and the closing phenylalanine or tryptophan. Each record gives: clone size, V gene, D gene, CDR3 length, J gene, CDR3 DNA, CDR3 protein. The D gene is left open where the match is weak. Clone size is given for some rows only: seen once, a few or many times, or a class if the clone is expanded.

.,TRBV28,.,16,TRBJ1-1,TGTGCCAGCAGTTTATCCCCCGCCCTGGGGGAGGCTGAAGCTTTCTTT,CASSLSPALGEAEAFF
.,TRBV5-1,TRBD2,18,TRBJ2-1,TGCGCCAGCAGCTTGGCGGGGGTGGGTAGCGGGATACGTAATGAGCAGTTCTTC,CASSLAGVGSGIRNEQFF
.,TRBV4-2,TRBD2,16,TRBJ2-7,TGTGCCAGCAGCCATTCGGGACTATCGAGCTCCTACGAGCAGTACTTC,CASSHSGLSSSYEQYF
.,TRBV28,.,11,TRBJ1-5,TGTGCCAGCCAGGCCGATCAGCCCCAGCATTTT,CASQADQPQHF
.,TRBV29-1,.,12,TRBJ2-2,TGCAGCGTTGAAAAGGGAGCCGGGGAGCTGTTTTTT,CSVEKGAGELFF
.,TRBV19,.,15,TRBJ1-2,TGTGCCAGTAGTATAACGGGACTCAGAGGCTATGGCTACACCTTC,CASSITGLRGYGYTF
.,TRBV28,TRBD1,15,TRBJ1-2,TGTGCCAGCAGTTTTCCGACAGGGGCTAACTATGGCTACACCTTC,CASSFPTGANYGYTF
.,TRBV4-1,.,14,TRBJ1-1,TGCGCCAGCAGCCAAGAAGGCGGTAACACTGAAGCTTTCTTT,CASSQEGGNTEAFF
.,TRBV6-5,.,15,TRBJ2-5,TGTGCCAGCAGTTACCTGGGACTCAGCCAAGAGACCCAGTACTTC,CASSYLGLSQETQYF
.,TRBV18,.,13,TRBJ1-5,TGTGCCAGCTCACCGTTCACAGATCAGCCCCAGCATTTT,CASSPFTDQPQHF
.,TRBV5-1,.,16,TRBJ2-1,TGCGCCAGCAGCTTACGAGCGGCTGGCGTCGACAATGAGCAGTTCTTC,CASSLRAAGVDNEQFF
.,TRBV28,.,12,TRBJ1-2,TGTGCCAGCACGACAGGCCCCTATGGCTACACCTTC,CASTTGPYGYTF
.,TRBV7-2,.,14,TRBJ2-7,TGTGCCAGCAGTCAGGTGGTACAATTAGGCGAGCAGTACTTC,CASSQVVQLGEQYF
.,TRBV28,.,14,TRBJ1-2,TGTGCCAGCAGTTTAGGGTCGAGGTCGATTATCTACACCTTC,CASSLGSRSIIYTF
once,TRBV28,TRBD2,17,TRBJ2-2,TGTGCCAGCAGTTTAAGACTAGCGGCGACGAACACCGGGGAGCTGTTTTTT,CASSLRLAATNTGELFF
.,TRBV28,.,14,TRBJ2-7,TGTGCCAGCAAGGTGGATCAGGCATCCTACGAGCAGTACTTC,CASKVDQASYEQYF
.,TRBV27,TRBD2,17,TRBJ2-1,TGTGCCAGCAGTCCCCTGAGCCTAGCGGAACTTGGAAATGAGCAGTTCTTC,CASSPLSLAELGNEQFF